This TCR beta chain was recovered during a study of blood T cell repertoires in COVID-19. Across the study: PBMCs, B-cell-depleted T cells, or T cells provided the cDNA or gDNA that made up the material.

V lost 5 bases, J lost 6 bases, and 8 bases stayed unmatched. The V gene's germline CDR1 is SGHVS and CDR2 FQNEAQ. The CDR3 extends over 14 amino acids. The protocol was immunoSEQ multiplex PCR, while the TCRdb copy is restricted to in-frame clones and leaves out a portion. The repertoire has 200,000 to 250,000 clones, 70% to 85% of them found once; the top ten carry over 14%. The sample was PBMCs or T cells enriched from blood (not recorded which). The V gene is TRBV7-8, the J gene TRBJ2-7, with TRBD2 identical over 9 bases. This clonotype originated in a middle-aged man who had recovered from COVID-19. The CDR3 sequence is CASSGGGALVEQYF. In nucleotides, the CDR3 is TGTGCCAGCAGCGGCGGGGGGGCCTTAGTCGAGCAGTACTTC.